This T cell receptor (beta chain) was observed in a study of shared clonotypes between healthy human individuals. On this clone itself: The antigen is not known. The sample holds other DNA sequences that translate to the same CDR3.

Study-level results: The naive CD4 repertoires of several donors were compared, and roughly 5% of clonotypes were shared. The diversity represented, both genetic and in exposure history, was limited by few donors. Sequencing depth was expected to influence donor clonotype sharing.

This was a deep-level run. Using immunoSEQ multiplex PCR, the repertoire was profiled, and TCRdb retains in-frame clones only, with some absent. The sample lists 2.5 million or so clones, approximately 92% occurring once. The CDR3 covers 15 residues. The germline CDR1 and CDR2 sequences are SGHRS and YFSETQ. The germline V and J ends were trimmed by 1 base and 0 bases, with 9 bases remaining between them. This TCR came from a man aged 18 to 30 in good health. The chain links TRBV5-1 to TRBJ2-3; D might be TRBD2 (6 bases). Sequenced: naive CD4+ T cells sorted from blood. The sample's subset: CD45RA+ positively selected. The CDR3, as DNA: TGCGCCAGCAGCTTGAGCGGGCCGAGCACAGATACGCAGTATTTT. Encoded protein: CASSLSGPSTDTQYF.